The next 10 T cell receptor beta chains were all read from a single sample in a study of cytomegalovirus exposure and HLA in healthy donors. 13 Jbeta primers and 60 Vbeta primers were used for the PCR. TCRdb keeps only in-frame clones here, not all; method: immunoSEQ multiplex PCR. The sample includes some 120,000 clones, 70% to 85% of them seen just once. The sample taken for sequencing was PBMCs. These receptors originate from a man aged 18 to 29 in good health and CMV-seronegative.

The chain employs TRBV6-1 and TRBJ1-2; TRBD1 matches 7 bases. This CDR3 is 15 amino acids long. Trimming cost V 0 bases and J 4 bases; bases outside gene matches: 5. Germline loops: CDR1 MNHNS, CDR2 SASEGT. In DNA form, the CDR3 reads TGTGCCAGCAGTGAAGCGCCGACAGGGAGCTATGGCTACACCTTC. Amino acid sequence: CASSEAPTGSYGYTF.

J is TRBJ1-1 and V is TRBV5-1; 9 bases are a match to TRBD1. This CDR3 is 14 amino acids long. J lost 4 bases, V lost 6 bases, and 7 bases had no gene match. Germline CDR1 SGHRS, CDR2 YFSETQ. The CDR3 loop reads CASNSGQGGTEAFF. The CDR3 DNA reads TGCGCCAGCAACTCGGGACAGGGAGGCACTGAAGCTTTCTTT.

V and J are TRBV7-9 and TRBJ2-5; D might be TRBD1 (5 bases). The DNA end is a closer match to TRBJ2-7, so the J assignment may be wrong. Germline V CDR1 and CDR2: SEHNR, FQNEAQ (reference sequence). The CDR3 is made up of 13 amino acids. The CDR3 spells CASSLRTTYEQYF. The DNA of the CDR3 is TGTGCCAGCAGCTTACGGACAACCTACGAGCAGTACTTC.

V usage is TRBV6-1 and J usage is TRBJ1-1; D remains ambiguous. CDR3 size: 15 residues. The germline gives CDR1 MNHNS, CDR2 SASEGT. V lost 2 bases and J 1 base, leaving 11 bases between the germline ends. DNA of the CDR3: TGTGCCAGCAGTGAATATGGTGGCGGGAACACTGAAGCTTTCTTT. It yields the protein CASSEYGGGNTEAFF.

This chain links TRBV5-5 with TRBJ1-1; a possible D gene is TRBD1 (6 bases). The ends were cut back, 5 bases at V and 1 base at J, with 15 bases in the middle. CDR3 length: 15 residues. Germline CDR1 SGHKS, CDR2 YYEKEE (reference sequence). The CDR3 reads CASSWTTGWNTEAFF. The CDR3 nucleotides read TGTGCCAGCAGTTGGACCACAGGGTGGAACACTGAAGCTTTCTTT.

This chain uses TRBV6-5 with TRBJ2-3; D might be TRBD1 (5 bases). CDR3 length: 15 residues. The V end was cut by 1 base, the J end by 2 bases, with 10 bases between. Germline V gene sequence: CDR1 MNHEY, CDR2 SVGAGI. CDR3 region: CASSYFTGSTDTQYF. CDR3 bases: TGTGCCAGCAGTTACTTTACAGGTTCCACAGATACGCAGTATTTT.

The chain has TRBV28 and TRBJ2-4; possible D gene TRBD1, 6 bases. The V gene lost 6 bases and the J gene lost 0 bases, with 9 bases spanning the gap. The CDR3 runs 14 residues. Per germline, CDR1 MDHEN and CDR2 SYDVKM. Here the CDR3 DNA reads TGTGCCAGCAGGGGGGACACAGCCAAAAACATTCAGTACTTC. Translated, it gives CASRGDTAKNIQYF.

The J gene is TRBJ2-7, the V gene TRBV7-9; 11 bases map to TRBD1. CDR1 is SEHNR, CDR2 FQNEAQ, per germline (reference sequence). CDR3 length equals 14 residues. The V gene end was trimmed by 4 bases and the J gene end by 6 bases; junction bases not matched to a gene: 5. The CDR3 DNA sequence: TGTGCCAGCAGCTCCCAGGACAGGGGGCCCGAGCAGTACTTC. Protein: CASSSQDRGPEQYF.

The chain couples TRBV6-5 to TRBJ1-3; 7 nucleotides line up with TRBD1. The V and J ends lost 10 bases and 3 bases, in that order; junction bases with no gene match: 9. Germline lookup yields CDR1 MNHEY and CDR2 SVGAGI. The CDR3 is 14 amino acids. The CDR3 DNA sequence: TGTGCCACCACCCAGGGGGTAAATGGAAACACCATATATTTT. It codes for CATTQGVNGNTIYF.

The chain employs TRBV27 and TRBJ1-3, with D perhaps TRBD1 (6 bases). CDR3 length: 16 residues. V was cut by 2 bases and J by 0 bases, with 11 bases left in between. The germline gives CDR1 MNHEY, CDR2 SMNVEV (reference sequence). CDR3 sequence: CASSLGRGFSGNTIYF. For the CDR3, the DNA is TGTGCCAGCAGTTTAGGTAGGGGGTTCTCTGGAAACACCATATATTTT.